This T cell receptor (beta chain) was recovered during a study of OX40 agonist ivuxolimab in advanced cancers. Study-wide context: Ivuxolimab, which is an agonistic anti-OX40 (CD134) antibody, was administered to the patients. Overall study findings and caveats: With doses of 0.1 to 3.0 mg/kg, CD4+ and CD8+ blood T cells had undergone clonal expansion by week 6. Still undetermined is the antigen specificity of the expanded peripheral T cells.

Using immunoSEQ multiplex PCR, the repertoire was profiled, and TCRdb retains in-frame clones only, with some absent. The table has over 70,000 clones, around nine tenths seen once. The CDR3 is 15 residues long. Germline CDR1 and CDR2: SGHNT and YYREEE (reference sequence). Deletions cut 3 bases from V and 3 bases from J, with 15 bases between. With respect to this clone: Its antigen is not identified.

The source of this sequence is an adult with an advanced solid tumor such as melanoma, head and neck, liver or kidney cancer. The genes are TRBV5-4 and TRBJ1-2; a possible D gene is TRBD1 (5 bases). The input for sequencing was CD4+ or CD8+ T cells sorted from blood, taken in a trial of the OX40 agonist ivuxolimab. For the CDR3, the DNA is TGTGCCAGCAGCTCCGGACGGGGGATCGACTATGGCTACACCTTC. It is translated as CASSSGRGIDYGYTF.